The 8 T cell receptor beta chains below were found in one sample sequenced in a study of shared clonotypes between healthy human individuals. Some clones are missing from TCRdb's copy, which holds only in-frame ones; the method was immunoSEQ multiplex PCR. This sample has millions of clones, with 93% found just once. Sequencing used naive CD4+ T cells from PBMCs. The subset is: CD45RA+ positively selected. These receptors were obtained from a man aged 18 to 29 in good health. Some clones in this sample may be carry-over from other donors' samples.

This chain joins TRBV6-6 and TRBJ2-5; no clear D gene. The V and J ends lost 4 bases and 10 bases respectively, with 7 bases between them. The CDR3 totals 10 residues. Germline CDR1 is MNHNY and CDR2 is SVGAGI (reference sequence). The CDR3 loop reads CASSSPIQYF. The CDR3 bases are TGTGCCAGCAGTTCCCCCATCCAGTACTTC.

This clone was seen a few times. The chain links TRBV19 to TRBJ1-1; 9 bases are shared with TRBD1. Germline trimming cut 5 bases from V and 6 bases from J; bases unmatched to any gene: 10. CDR3 size: 15 residues. The germline gives CDR1 LNHDA, CDR2 SQIVND (reference sequence). This CDR3 reads CASSDPGQGKSEAFF. The CDR3 nucleotides read TGTGCCAGTAGTGATCCGGGACAGGGAAAATCTGAAGCTTTCTTT.

A single count supports this clone. The chain is built from TRBV5-8 and TRBJ2-1, with TRBD2 identical over 7 bases. Germline trimming cut 0 bases from V and 5 bases from J; bases unmatched to any gene: 5. Germline CDR1 and CDR2: SGHTS and YDEGEE. CDR3 length equals 15 residues. CDR3 protein: CASSLGLADDNEQFF. Here the CDR3 DNA reads TGTGCCAGCAGCTTGGGGCTAGCGGACGACAATGAGCAGTTCTTC. The full variable domain, its missing parts supplied by reference TRBV5-8 and TRBJ2-1, is EAGVTQSPTHLIKTRGQQATLRCSPISGHTSVYWYQQALGLGLQFLLWYDEGEERNRGNFPPRFSGRQFPNYSSELNVNALELEDSALYLCASSLGLADDNEQFFGPGTRLTVL.

V is TRBV18 and J is TRBJ2-1, with 9 bases aligning to TRBD2. This CDR3 is built from 13 residues. In germline, CDR1 is KGHSH, CDR2 LQKENI. J was trimmed by 8 bases and V by 6 bases; bases with no gene match: 5. The CDR3 coding sequence is TGTGCCAGCTCTCCCGGGACTAGCTATGAGCAGTTCTTC. This encodes CASSPGTSYEQFF. The variable domain in full, with the rest retrieved from reference TRBV18 and TRBJ2-1, is NAGVMQNPRHLVRRRGQEARLRCSPMKGHSHVYWYRQLPEEGLKFMVYLQKENIIDESGMPKERFSAEFPKEGPSILRIQQVVRGDSAAYFCASSPGTSYEQFFGPGTRLTVL.

V gene TRBV6-1 combines with J gene TRBJ2-1, with TRBD2 matching over 10 bases. Germline loops: CDR1 MNHNS, CDR2 SASEGT. The CDR3 runs 14 residues. Trimming took 6 bases from V and 8 from J; bases not matched to a gene: 7. The CDR3 loop is CASRFIAGGDEQFF. CDR3 nucleotides: TGTGCCAGCAGATTTATAGCGGGAGGCGATGAGCAGTTCTTC.

CDR3: CSAGNRVRETQYF. In DNA form, the CDR3 reads TGCAGCGCGGGAAACAGGGTCCGAGAGACCCAGTACTTC. This chain uses TRBV29-1 with TRBJ2-5; D might be TRBD1 (6 bases). The germline V and J ends were trimmed by 7 bases and 4 bases, with 16 bases remaining between them. The CDR3 totals 13 residues. The germline gives CDR1 SQVTM, CDR2 ANQGSEA.

CDR3 sequence (DNA): TGTGCCAGCAGGCGGGACGGGGGAGCCTACGAGCAGTACTTC. This gives the protein CASRRDGGAYEQYF. V is TRBV2 and J is TRBJ2-7; D might be TRBD2 (6 bases). Trimming left V 6 bases short and J 2 bases short, with 14 bases between. Germline CDR1 reads SNHLY; CDR2 reads FYNNEI. This CDR3 comprises 14 residues.

The genes are TRBV5-4 and TRBJ1-5; D ambiguous. The CDR3 spans 13 residues. V dropped 4 bases and J dropped 9 bases, with 14 bases sitting between them. Germline V lookup: CDR1 SGHNT, CDR2 YYREEE (reference sequence). In nucleotides, the CDR3 is TGTGCCAGCAGCCCCGAGGCCGGGCTGCCCCAGCATTTT. Translated, it gives CASSPEAGLPQHF.